The rows below give T cell receptor beta chains drawn from one sample of a study of blood T cell repertoires in COVID-19. The table came from immunoSEQ multiplex PCR; TCRdb's copy has only in-frame clones and leaves some out. This sample has over 100,000 clones, with around nine tenths found just once. The source material was peripheral blood. These receptors all stem from a man aged 50 to 59 with active COVID-19. Both conserved end residues are part of each CDR3. The D gene is left open where the match is weak. Only part of the rows carry a size: once, few, many, or a class if the clone is expanded.

>TRBD2|NA|TRBJ2-5|TRBV3-1/TRBV3-2
CASSQGALAGQETQYF
TGTGCCAGCAGCCAAGGAGCTCTAGCGGGGCAAGAGACCCAGTACTTC
>NA|NA|TRBJ1-6|TRBV3-1/TRBV3-2
CASSQEKYTAYNSPLHF
TGTGCCAGCAGCCAAGAAAAATACACCGCCTATAATTCACCCCTCCACTTT
>NA|once|TRBJ1-1|TRBV29-1
CSVEDPGGEAFF
TGCAGCGTTGAAGATCCCGGGGGTGAAGCTTTCTTT
>NA|NA|TRBJ2-2|TRBV5-1
CASSPSGAGAMGGTGELFF
TGCGCCAGCAGCCCCTCCGGGGCGGGGGCAATGGGGGGCACCGGGGAGCTGTTTTTT
>NA|NA|TRBJ2-3|TRBV18
CASSQASTDTQYF
TGTGCCAGCTCGCAGGCAAGCACAGATACGCAGTATTTT
>TRBD1|NA|TRBJ1-1|TRBV11-3
CASSLDPRSPSADRGRVNTEAFF
TGTGCCAGCAGCTTAGACCCAAGATCACCGTCGGCGGACAGGGGGAGGGTGAACACTGAAGCTTTCTTT
>TRBD1|NA|TRBJ2-3|TRBV5-4
CASSQAGGDTQYF
TGTGCCAGCAGCCAGGCAGGGGGAGATACGCAGTATTTT
>NA|NA|TRBJ2-2|TRBV7-3
CASSTGRANTGELFF
TGTGCCAGCAGCACAGGCAGGGCGAACACCGGGGAGCTGTTTTTT
>TRBD1|NA|TRBJ2-3|TRBV5-1
CASSGPGQGGTQYF
TGCGCCAGCAGCGGACCCGGACAGGGAGGTACGCAGTATTTT
>TRBD2|few|TRBJ2-3|TRBV7-9
CASSSSTSGGLPTQYF
TGTGCCAGCAGCTCCTCGACTAGCGGGGGCCTGCCTACGCAGTATTTT
>TRBD1|NA|TRBJ1-2|TRBV3-1/TRBV3-2
CASSQDLGTGYGYTF
TGTGCCAGCAGCCAAGATCTTGGGACAGGATATGGCTACACCTTC
>TRBD2|NA|TRBJ2-5|TRBV12-5
CASGLGVAGGQETQYF
TGTGCTAGTGGTTTGGGAGTAGCGGGGGGACAAGAGACCCAGTACTTC
>TRBD1|NA|TRBJ1-3|TRBV3-1/TRBV3-2
CASSRTGGGGNTIYF
TGTGCCAGCAGTCGAACAGGGGGCGGTGGAAACACCATATATTTT
>NA|NA|TRBJ2-1|TRBV12-5
CASGLIQGRNEQFF
TGTGCTAGTGGTTTGATACAGGGTAGGAATGAGCAGTTCTTC
>NA|NA|TRBJ1-5|TRBV5-6
CASSSFYSNQPQHF
TGTGCCAGCAGCTCTTTCTATAGCAATCAGCCCCAGCATTTT
>TRBD1|NA|TRBJ1-2|TRBV30
CAWTDRGLEGYTF
TGTGCCTGGACCGACAGGGGTCTGGAGGGCTACACCTTC
>NA|NA|TRBJ1-4|TRBV19
CASSVSSEKLFF
TGTGCCAGTAGTGTATCGAGTGAAAAACTGTTTTTT